The clone carrying this T cell receptor (beta chain) was detected a few times. TCRdb processed the RT-PCR reads anew with MiXCR; each CDR3 protein has one entry. The table has 390,000 or so distinct CDR3 sequences, 16% seen once. This CDR3 region has 14 residues. Germline V CDR1 and CDR2: DFQATT, SNEGSKA (reference sequence). V lost 0 bases to trimming and J lost 3 bases; unmatched junction nucleotides: 3. The source of the sample is a study of patients and donors after allogeneic stem cell transplantation. The TCR was taken from a human donor who was either an allogeneic HSCT recipient or a stem cell or donor lymphocyte infusion donor (not recorded which). It is not recorded whose cells these are; they may come from a transplant donor. Sample: blood, either unsorted or a sorted T cell fraction (not recorded which). J is TRBJ2-7 and V is TRBV20-1; 9 bases are a match to TRBD1. The CDR3 sequence: CSARDGQGLYEQYF. Here the CDR3 DNA reads TGCAGTGCTAGAGATGGACAGGGGCTCTACGAGCAGTACTTC.